This T cell receptor beta chain comes out of a study of cytomegalovirus exposure and HLA in healthy donors. The length of the CDR3 is 16 residues. The germline V gene encodes CDR1 SGHDT and CDR2 YYEEEE. V was clipped by 5 bases and J by 4 bases, with 19 bases between them. Researchers ran the PCR with 60 Vbeta and 13 Jbeta primers. The assay was immunoSEQ multiplex PCR, and TCRdb's table has in-frame clones only and misses some. Of some 140,000 clones in the sample, over 70% were seen once. Whole-study findings and limits: Sequencing likely generated an artifact that appeared as a cluster of highly shared sequence variants.

On this clone: Its antigen is currently unknown.

The receptor was derived from a woman under 30 in good health and CMV-seronegative. The rearrangement joins TRBV5-6 to TRBJ2-1; D is ambiguous. Sequencing was done on a sample of PBMCs. For the CDR3, the DNA is TGTGCCAGCAGTTACACAGAAGGAAACACTTACAATGAGCAGTTCTTC. It codes for CASSYTEGNTYNEQFF.